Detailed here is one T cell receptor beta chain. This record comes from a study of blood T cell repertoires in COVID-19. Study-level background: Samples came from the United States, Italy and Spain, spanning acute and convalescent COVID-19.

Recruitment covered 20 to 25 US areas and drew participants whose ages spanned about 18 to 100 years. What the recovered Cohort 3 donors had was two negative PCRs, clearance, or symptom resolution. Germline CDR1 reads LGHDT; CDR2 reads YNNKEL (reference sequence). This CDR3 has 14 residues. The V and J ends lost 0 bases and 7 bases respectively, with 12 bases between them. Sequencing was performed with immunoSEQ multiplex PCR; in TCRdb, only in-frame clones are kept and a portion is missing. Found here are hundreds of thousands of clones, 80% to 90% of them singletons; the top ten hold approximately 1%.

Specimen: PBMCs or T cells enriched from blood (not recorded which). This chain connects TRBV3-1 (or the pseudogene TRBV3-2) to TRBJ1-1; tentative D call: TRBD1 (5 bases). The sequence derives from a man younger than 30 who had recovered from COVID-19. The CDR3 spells CASSQDKGYSEAFF. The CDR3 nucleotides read TGTGCCAGCAGCCAAGATAAGGGGTACAGTGAAGCTTTCTTT.